The clone carrying this TCR beta chain was observed many times. Its antigen remains unknown. Time point given: persistent/refractory GD, antithyroid drugs over 5 years with positive TRAb. Isolated PBMC RNA provided the starting material for the TCR library. Arm-PCR of CDR3 regions and iRepertoire HTBI primers were used to build TCR beta libraries. TCRdb reanalysed the multiplex PCR reads using MiXCR and keeps one entry per CDR3 protein. Of hundreds of thousands of distinct CDR3 sequences in the sample, under 25% were seen once. The sample originates from a study of regulatory T cells in long-lasting Graves disease. V gave up 9 bases and J gave up 7 bases; unmatched junction bases: 8. The CDR3 is 12 amino acids. Germline V gives CDR1 SGHTA, CDR2 FQGNSA. Overall study results and limits: Sample size, which was small, may have reduced accuracy. Persistent patients shared 2,700 or so public clonotypes among themselves. Newly diagnosed patients shared fewer, at more than 850.

The specimen was peripheral blood mononuclear cells (PBMCs), collected when the disease was refractory, from a patient treated with antithyroid drugs. This receptor was obtained from a female donor with Graves disease. The chain recombines TRBV7-2 with TRBJ1-2, with 7 positions matching TRBD1. CDR3 DNA sequence: TGTGCCAGGGGGGGAGGGGGCTTTGGCTACACCTTC. It translates to CARGGGGFGYTF.